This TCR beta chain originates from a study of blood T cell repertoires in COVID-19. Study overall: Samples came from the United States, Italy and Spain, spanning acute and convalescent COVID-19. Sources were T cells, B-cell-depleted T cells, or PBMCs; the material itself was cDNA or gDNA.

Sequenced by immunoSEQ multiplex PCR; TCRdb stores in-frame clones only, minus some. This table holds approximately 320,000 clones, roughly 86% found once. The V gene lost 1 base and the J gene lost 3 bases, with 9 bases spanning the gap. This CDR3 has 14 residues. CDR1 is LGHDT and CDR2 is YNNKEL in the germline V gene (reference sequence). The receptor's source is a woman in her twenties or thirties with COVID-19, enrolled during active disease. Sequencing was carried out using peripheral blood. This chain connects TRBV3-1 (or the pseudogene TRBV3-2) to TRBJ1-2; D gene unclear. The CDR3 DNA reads TGTGCCAGCAGCCAAGGGTACGGTGACTATGGCTACACCTTC. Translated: CASSQGYGDYGYTF.